A single sample is the source of the 15 T cell receptor beta chains below, sequenced in a study of blood T cell repertoires in COVID-19. Sequencing was performed with immunoSEQ multiplex PCR; in TCRdb, only in-frame clones are kept and a portion is missing. The sample holds around 100,000 clones, roughly 84% seen once. Input material: peripheral blood. The source is a man younger than 45 in a cohort sampled during active COVID-19.

CDR3 DNA sequence: TGTGCCAGCAGTGAAATACACGCCAAAAACATTCAGTACTTC. It codes for CASSEIHAKNIQYF. The V and J genes are TRBV6-1 and TRBJ2-4; D gene uncertain. V shed 2 bases and J shed 1 base, with 6 bases lying between them. The CDR3 spans 14 residues. Looked up from germline, CDR1 is MNHNS and CDR2 is SASEGT.

On this clone: The same CDR3 also results from other DNA sequences found in this sample. J is TRBJ2-2 and V is TRBV18, with TRBD1 identical over 8 bases. Germline values: CDR1 KGHSH, CDR2 LQKENI. V gave up 3 bases and J gave up 1 base; unmatched junction bases: 1. The length of the CDR3 is 15 residues. The CDR3 sequence: CASSPGQGNTGELFF. The CDR3 region has the DNA TGTGCCAGCTCACCCGGACAGGGGAACACCGGGGAGCTGTTTTTT.

The table lists this clone with a few counts. The genes are TRBV3-1 (or the pseudogene TRBV3-2) and TRBJ1-5; possible D gene TRBD1, 5 bases. This CDR3 is built from 15 residues. Between the trimmed V and J ends, which lost 2 bases and 4 bases, there was a span of 12 bases. CDR1 is LGHDT, CDR2 YNNKEL, per germline (reference sequence). DNA of the CDR3: TGTGCCAGCAGCCAACAGGGTGACGTGAATCAGCCCCAGCATTTT. Amino acid sequence: CASSQQGDVNQPQHF.

The V call is TRBV15, the J call TRBJ1-1, with D possibly being TRBD1 (5 bases). The germline V and J ends were trimmed by 0 bases and 4 bases, with 15 bases remaining between them. Germline V gene sequence: CDR1 LNHNV, CDR2 YYDKDF (reference sequence). This CDR3 contains 16 residues. The CDR3, as DNA: TGTGCCACCAGCAGAGATTCAGGGTCTGGGGCCACTGAAGCTTTCTTT. Translated, it gives CATSRDSGSGATEAFF.

This clone appeared a few times. The J gene is TRBJ2-6, the V gene TRBV7-2, with D uncertain. Deletions cut 1 base from V and 3 bases from J, with 13 bases between. Germline assignment: CDR1 SGHTA and CDR2 FQGNSA. This CDR3 spans 17 amino acids. CDR3 sequence: CASSLDPRWFGANVLTF. The CDR3 DNA reads TGTGCCAGCAGCTTAGATCCCAGGTGGTTTGGGGCCAACGTCCTGACTTTC.

V and J are TRBV9 and TRBJ1-4; D remains ambiguous. This CDR3 has 14 residues. From germline, CDR1 is SGDLS and CDR2 YYNGEE. V was pared by 4 bases and J by 7 bases, with 14 bases between. CDR3 sequence: CASSPSTAVEKLFF. The CDR3 coding sequence is TGTGCCAGCAGCCCTTCTACGGCGGTTGAAAAACTGTTTTTT.

The chain uses TRBV6-1 and TRBJ1-5, with TRBD1 matching 9 bases. Germline assignment: CDR1 MNHNS and CDR2 SASEGT. With V trimmed by 4 bases and J by 7 bases, 11 bases remained unmatched. The CDR3 covers 16 residues. The CDR3 loop is CASSAITGGAGQPQHF. CDR3 nucleotides: TGTGCCAGCAGTGCAATAACAGGGGGCGCAGGGCAGCCCCAGCATTTT.

The J gene is TRBJ1-5, the V gene TRBV4-2; D may be TRBD1 (6 bases). The germline CDR1 and CDR2 sequences are LGHNA and YNFKEQ. The CDR3 is made up of 14 amino acids. Deletions cut 0 bases from V and 7 bases from J, with 10 bases between. The CDR3 region has the DNA TGTGCCAGCAGCCAAGACGGGGGGGCCCAGCCCCAGCATTTT. Translating it yields CASSQDGGAQPQHF.

The chain couples TRBV5-1 to TRBJ2-3; weak D call: TRBD2 (6 bases). The CDR3 is made up of 18 amino acids. Germline CDR1 SGHRS, CDR2 YFSETQ. V dropped 0 bases and J dropped 0 bases, with 17 bases sitting between them. In DNA, the CDR3 is TGCGCCAGCAGCTTGGTCGGGGGACTTCGGGCTAGCACAGATACGCAGTATTTT. Protein sequence: CASSLVGGLRASTDTQYF.

The chain is built from TRBV2 and TRBJ2-7, with 7 bases fitting TRBD1. The germline V gene has CDR1 SNHLY and CDR2 FYNNEI. Trimming took 7 bases from V and 1 from J; bases not matched to a gene: 4. The CDR3 is 13 residues long. CDR3: CASTRQGSYEQYF. CDR3 DNA: TGTGCCAGCACGAGACAGGGTTCCTACGAGCAGTACTTC.

The chain employs TRBV10-3 and TRBJ1-3; perhaps TRBD1 as D (5 bases). V was cut by 10 bases and J by 0 bases, with 13 bases left in between. The CDR3 extends over 14 amino acids. The germline gives CDR1 ENHRY, CDR2 SYGVKD. The CDR3 is CASTTGASGNTIYF. The CDR3 DNA follows: TGTGCCAGTACTACAGGTGCCTCTGGAAACACCATATATTTT.

The V call is TRBV6-5, the J call TRBJ1-2; a possible D gene is TRBD1 (5 bases). Trimming removed 0 bases from V and 5 bases from J, with 16 bases in between. The CDR3 sequence is 16 residues long. Germline V gives CDR1 MNHEY, CDR2 SVGAGI. CDR3: CASSYSDPGHNYGYTF. The CDR3 DNA is TGTGCCAGCAGTTACTCGGACCCAGGACACAATTATGGCTACACCTTC.

This clone was found once. The chain uses TRBV6-5 and TRBJ2-1; 9 bases align to TRBD1. The CDR3 has 13 residues. Unmatched junction bases numbered 5, after V lost 5 bases and J lost 9 bases. Germline V gene lookup returns CDR1 MNHEY and CDR2 SVGAGI. Here the CDR3 reads CASSRDRVGEQFF. The CDR3 nucleotides read TGTGCCAGCAGTCGGGACAGGGTGGGTGAGCAGTTCTTC.

The CDR3 nucleotides are TGTGCCAGCAGCTCCCCGGGAGAGCAGGTGGTAGAAGCTTTCTTT. Protein: CASSSPGEQVVEAFF. The chain couples TRBV28 to TRBJ1-1; D is ambiguous. V shed 6 bases and J shed 8 bases, with 22 bases lying between them. The CDR3 is made up of 15 amino acids. Germline assignment: CDR1 MDHEN and CDR2 SYDVKM.

V is TRBV6-5 and J is TRBJ2-2; TRBD1 matches 10 bases. The CDR3 runs to 15 residues. The V gene's germline CDR1 is MNHEY and CDR2 SVGAGI. Unmatched junction bases numbered 3, after V lost 6 bases and J lost 2 bases. CDR3 sequence (DNA): TGTGCCAGCAGGGGGACAGGGGAAAACACCGGGGAGCTGTTTTTT. As protein: CASRGTGENTGELFF.